This T cell receptor (beta chain) stems from a study of cytomegalovirus exposure and HLA in healthy donors. Across the study: The study's early data release held some 85 million unique TCRs from HLA-typed donors. Findings of the study overall: Some TCR beta chains (roughly 160 of them) were listed as cytomegalovirus-associated.

To note about this clone: The antigen is not known.

Both 60 Vbeta primers and 13 Jbeta primers went into the PCR. Authors' methods: In a later analysis, of roughly 83 million unique beta chains, roughly 10 million appeared in at least two donors. The repertoire was sequenced with immunoSEQ multiplex PCR; TCRdb's copy has only in-frame clones and lacks some. The V and J calls and the clone size are those of that table, but D and trimming were determined from the DNA. The data show some 140,000 clones, around 77% seen once. The ends lost 1 base at V and 1 base at J; junction bases unmatched: 7. The CDR3 is 16 residues long. Germline loops: CDR1 LNHDA, CDR2 SQIVND (reference sequence).

This sequence was found in a man aged 25-40 years in good health and CMV-seronegative. The sample consisted of PBMCs. The V gene is TRBV19, the J gene TRBJ2-7; 7 bases line up with TRBD2. The CDR3 loop is CASSIGRAGLSYEQYF. The CDR3 DNA reads TGTGCCAGTAGTATAGGTAGAGCGGGGTTATCCTACGAGCAGTACTTC.